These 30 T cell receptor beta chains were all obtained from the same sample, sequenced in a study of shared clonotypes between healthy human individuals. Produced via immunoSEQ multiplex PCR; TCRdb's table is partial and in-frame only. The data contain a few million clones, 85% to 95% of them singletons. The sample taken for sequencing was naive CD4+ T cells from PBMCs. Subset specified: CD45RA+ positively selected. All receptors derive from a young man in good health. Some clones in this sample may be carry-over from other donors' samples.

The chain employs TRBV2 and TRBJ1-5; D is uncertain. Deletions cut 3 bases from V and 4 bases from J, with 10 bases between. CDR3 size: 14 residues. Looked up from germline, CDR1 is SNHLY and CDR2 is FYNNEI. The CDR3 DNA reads TGTGCCAGCAGTGATTTGTTAGAAAATCAGCCCCAGCATTTT. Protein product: CASSDLLENQPQHF. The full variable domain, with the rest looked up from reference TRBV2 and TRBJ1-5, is EPEVTQTPSHQVTQMGQEVILRCVPISNHLYFYWYRQILGQKVEFLVSFYNNEISEKSEIFDDQFSVERPDGSNFTLKIRSTKLEDSAMYFCASSDLLENQPQHFGDGTRLSIL.

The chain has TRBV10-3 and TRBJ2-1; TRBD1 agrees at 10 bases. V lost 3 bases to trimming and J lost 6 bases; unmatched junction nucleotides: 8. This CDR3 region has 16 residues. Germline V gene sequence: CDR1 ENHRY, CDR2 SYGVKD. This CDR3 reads CAISESGQGGSNEQFF. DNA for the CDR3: TGTGCCATCAGTGAAAGTGGACAGGGGGGAAGCAATGAGCAGTTCTTC.

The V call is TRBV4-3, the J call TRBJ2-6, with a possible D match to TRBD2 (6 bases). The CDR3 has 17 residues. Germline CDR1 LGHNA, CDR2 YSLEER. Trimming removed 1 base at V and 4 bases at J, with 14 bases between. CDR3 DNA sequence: TGCGCCAGCAGCCAAGGGCAGGGACTTAAGGGGGCCAACGTCCTGACTTTC. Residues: CASSQGQGLKGANVLTF.

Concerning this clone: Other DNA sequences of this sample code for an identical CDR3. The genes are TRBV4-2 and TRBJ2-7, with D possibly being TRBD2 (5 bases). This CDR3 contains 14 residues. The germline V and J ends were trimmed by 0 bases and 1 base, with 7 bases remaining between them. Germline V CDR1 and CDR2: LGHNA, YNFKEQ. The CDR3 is CASSQDRLSYEQYF. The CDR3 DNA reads TGTGCCAGCAGCCAAGATCGACTATCCTACGAGCAGTACTTC.

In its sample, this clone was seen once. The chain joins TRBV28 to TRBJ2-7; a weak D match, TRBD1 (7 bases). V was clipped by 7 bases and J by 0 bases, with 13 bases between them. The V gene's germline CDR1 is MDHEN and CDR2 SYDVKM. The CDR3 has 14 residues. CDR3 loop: CASTQGGSSYEQYF. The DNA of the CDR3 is TGTGCCAGCACCCAGGGGGGCAGCTCCTACGAGCAGTACTTC.

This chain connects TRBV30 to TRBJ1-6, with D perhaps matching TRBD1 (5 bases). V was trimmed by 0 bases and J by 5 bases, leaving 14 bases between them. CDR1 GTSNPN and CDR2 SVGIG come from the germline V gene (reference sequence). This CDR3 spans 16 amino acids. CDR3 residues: CAWSVLAGTDNSPLHF. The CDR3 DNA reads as TGTGCCTGGAGTGTACTAGCGGGGACTGATAATTCACCCCTCCACTTT.

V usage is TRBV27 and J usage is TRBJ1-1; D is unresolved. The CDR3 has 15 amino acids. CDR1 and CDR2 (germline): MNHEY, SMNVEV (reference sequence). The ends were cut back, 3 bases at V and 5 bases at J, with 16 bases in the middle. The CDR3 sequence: CASSFYPTGRTEAFF. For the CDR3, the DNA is TGTGCCAGCAGTTTTTACCCCACGGGCAGGACTGAAGCTTTCTTT.

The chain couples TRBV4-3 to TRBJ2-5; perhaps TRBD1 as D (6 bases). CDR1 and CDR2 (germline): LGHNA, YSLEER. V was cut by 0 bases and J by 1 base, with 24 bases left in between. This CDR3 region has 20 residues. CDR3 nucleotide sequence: TGCGCCAGCAGCCAAGAGGCCCTCCGGACAGCCTCGCCTGCCCAAGAGACCCAGTACTTC. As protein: CASSQEALRTASPAQETQYF.

CDR3 in amino acids: CASSSWTSGRSSSYEQYF. CDR3 in DNA: TGTGCCAGCAGCTCTTGGACTAGCGGGAGGTCTAGCTCCTACGAGCAGTACTTC. This chain connects TRBV5-4 to TRBJ2-7; 14 nucleotides agree with TRBD2. The CDR3 is made up of 18 amino acids. CDR1 SGHNT and CDR2 YYREEE come from the germline V gene (reference sequence). The ends lost 3 bases at V and 0 bases at J; junction bases unmatched: 8.

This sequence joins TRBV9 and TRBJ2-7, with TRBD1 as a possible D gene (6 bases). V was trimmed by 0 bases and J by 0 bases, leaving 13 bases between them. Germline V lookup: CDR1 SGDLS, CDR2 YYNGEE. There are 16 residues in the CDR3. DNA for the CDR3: TGTGCCAGCAGCGTAGCTCCGGCAGGGGCCTCCTACGAGCAGTACTTC. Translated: CASSVAPAGASYEQYF. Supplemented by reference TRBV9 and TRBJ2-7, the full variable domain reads DSGVTQTPKHLITATGQRVTLRCSPRSGDLSVYWYQQSLDQGLQFLIQYYNGEERAKGNILERFSAQQFPDLHSELNLSSLELGDSALYFCASSVAPAGASYEQYFGPGTRLTVT.

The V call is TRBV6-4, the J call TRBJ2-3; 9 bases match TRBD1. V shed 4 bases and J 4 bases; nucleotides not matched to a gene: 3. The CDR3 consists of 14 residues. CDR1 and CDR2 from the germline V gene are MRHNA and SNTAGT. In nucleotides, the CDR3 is TGTGCCAGCAGTGCCACAGGGGGCGCAGATACGCAGTATTTT. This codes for CASSATGGADTQYF.

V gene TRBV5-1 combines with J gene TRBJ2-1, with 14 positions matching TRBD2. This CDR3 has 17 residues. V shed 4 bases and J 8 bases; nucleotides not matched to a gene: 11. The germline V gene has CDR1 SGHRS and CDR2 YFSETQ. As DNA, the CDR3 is TGCGCCAGCAGCCTCGGGACTAGCGGGAGTTTTGTCCATGAGCAGTTCTTC. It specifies CASSLGTSGSFVHEQFF.

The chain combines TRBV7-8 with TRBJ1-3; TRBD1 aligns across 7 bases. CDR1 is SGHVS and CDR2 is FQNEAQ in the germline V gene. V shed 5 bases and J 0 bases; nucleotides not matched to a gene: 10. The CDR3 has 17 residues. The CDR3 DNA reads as TGTGCCAGCAGCCAACCATACAGGGGTCTCTCTGGAAACACCATATATTTT. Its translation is CASSQPYRGLSGNTIYF.

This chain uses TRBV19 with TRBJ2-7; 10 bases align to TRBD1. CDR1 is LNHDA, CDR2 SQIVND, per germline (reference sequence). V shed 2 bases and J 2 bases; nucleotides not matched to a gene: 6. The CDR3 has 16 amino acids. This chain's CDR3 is CASSINAGQGAYEQYF. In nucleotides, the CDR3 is TGTGCCAGTAGTATAAACGCCGGACAGGGGGCCTACGAGCAGTACTTC.

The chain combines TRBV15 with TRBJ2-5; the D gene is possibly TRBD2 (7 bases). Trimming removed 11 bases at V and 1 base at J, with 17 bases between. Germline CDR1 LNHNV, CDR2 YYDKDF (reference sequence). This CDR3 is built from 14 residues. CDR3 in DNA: TGTGCCTCCCACCCCGGGGGGCTCCAAGAGACCCAGTACTTC. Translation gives CASHPGGLQETQYF.

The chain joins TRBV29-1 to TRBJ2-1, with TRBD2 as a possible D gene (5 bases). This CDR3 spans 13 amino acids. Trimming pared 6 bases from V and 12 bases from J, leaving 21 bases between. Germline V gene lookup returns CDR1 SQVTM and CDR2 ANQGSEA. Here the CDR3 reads CSVAMRFGVWQFF. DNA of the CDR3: TGCAGCGTAGCCATGCGGTTCGGGGTCTGGCAGTTCTTC.

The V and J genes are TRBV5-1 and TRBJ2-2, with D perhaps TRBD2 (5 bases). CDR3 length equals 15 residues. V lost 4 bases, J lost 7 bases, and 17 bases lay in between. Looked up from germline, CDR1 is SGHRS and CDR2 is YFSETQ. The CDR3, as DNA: TGCGCCAGCAGCATCGCCCCAGAGGCGGGCGGGGAGCTGTTTTTT. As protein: CASSIAPEAGGELFF. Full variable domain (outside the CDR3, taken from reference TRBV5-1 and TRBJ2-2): KAGVTQTPRYLIKTRGQQVTLSCSPISGHRSVSWYQQTPGQGLQFLFEYFSETQRNKGNFPGRFSGRQFSNSRSEMNVSTLELGDSALYLCASSIAPEAGGELFFGEGSRLTVL.

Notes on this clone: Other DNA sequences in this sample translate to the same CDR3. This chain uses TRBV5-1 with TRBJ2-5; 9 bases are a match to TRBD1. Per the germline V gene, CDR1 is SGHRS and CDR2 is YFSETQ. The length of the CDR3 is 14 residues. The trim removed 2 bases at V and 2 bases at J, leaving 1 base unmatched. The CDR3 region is CASSLGQGQETQYF. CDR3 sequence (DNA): TGCGCCAGCAGCTTAGGACAGGGGCAAGAGACCCAGTACTTC.

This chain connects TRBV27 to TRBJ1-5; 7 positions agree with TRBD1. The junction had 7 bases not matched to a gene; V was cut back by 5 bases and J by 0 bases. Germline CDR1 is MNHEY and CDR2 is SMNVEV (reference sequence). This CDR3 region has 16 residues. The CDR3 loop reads CASSPRQGYSNQPQHF. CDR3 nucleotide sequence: TGTGCCAGCAGTCCCCGACAGGGTTATAGCAATCAGCCCCAGCATTTT.

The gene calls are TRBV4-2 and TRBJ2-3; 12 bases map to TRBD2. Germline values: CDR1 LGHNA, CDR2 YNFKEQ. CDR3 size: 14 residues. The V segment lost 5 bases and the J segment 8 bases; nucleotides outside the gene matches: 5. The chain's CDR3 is CASSGPGLAGTQYF. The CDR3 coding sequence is TGTGCCAGCAGCGGACCGGGACTAGCGGGTACGCAGTATTTT.

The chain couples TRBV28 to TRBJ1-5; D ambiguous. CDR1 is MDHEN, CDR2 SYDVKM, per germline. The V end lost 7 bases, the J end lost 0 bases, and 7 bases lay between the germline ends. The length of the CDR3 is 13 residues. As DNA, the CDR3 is TGTGCCAGCAAAATAGGTAGCAATCAGCCCCAGCATTTT. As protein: CASKIGSNQPQHF.

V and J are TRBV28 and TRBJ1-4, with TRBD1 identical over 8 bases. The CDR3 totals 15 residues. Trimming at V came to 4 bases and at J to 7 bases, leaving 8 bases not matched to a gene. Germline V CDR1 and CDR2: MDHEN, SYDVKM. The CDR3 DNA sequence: TGTGCCAGCAGTTACAGACAGGGGAGGAGTGAAAAACTGTTTTTT. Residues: CASSYRQGRSEKLFF.

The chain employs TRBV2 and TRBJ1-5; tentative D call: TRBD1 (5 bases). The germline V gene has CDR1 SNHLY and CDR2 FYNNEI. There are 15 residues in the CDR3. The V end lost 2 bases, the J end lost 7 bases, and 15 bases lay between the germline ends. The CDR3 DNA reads TGTGCCAGCAGTGAAAAAGGGACGGTTAGGCAGCCCCAGCATTTT. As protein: CASSEKGTVRQPQHF.

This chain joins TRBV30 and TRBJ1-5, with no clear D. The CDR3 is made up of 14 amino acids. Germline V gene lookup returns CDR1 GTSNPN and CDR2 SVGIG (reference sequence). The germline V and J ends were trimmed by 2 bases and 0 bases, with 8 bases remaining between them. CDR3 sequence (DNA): TGTGCCTGGAGTCCAGTTTTTAGCAATCAGCCCCAGCATTTT. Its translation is CAWSPVFSNQPQHF.

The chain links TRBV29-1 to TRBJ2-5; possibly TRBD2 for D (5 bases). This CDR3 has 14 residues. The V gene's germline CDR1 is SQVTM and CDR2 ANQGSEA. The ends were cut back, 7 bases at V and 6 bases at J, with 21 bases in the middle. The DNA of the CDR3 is TGCAGCGCAATGGGGAGCCGCTTCGATCAGACCCAGTACTTC. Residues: CSAMGSRFDQTQYF.

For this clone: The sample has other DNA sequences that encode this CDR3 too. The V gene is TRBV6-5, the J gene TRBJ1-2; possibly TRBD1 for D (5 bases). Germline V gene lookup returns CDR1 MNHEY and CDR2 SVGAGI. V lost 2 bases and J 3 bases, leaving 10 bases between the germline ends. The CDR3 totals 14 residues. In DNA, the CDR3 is TGTGCCAGCAGTTACGGTAGGGGTGACTATGGCTACACCTTC. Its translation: CASSYGRGDYGYTF.

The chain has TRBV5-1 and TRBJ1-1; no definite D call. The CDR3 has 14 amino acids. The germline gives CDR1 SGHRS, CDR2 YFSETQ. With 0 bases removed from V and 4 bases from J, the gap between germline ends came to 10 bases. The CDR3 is CASSLGAGSTEAFF. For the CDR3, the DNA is TGCGCCAGCAGCTTGGGGGCGGGAAGCACTGAAGCTTTCTTT.

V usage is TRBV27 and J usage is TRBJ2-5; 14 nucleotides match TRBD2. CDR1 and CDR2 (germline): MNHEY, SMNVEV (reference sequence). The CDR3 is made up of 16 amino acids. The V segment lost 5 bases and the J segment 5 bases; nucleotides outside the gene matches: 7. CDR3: CASSKTSGRAGETQYF. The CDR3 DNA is TGTGCCAGCAGTAAGACTAGCGGGAGGGCCGGGGAGACCCAGTACTTC.

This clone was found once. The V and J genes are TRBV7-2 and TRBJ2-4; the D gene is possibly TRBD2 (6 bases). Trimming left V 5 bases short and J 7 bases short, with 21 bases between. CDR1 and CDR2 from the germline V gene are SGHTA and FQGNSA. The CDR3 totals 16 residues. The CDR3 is CASSPRGWRSSNIQYF. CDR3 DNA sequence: TGTGCCAGCAGCCCCCGGGGGTGGCGTTCTTCCAACATTCAGTACTTC.

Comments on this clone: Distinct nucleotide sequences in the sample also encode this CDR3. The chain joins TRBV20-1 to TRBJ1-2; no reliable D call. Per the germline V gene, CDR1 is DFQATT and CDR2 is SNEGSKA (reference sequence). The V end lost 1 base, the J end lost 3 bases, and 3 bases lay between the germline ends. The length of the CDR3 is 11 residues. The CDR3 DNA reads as TGCAGTGCTAGAGTTGACTATGGCTACACCTTC. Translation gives CSARVDYGYTF.